These 27 T cell receptor beta chains share one sample of origin, sequenced in a study of blood T cells in healthy people across ages. PCR was performed a second time for roughly 7 to 11 cycles using a sample-barcoded 5' primer and a J-beta primer mix. TCRdb re-called the 5' RACE reads with MiXCR, one entry per CDR3 protein. This table has about 930,000 distinct CDR3 sequences, approximately 32% appearing once. The same sample was also used in a study of T cells of mothers and their children.

The sample was blood. Receptor source: a woman aged 40 to 55 in good health.

This clonotype was seen more than once but under ten times. At one end, the junction sequence differs from germline, possibly due to a read error. The chain carries TRBV7-7 and TRBJ2-7; a possible D gene is TRBD1 (5 bases). The CDR3 sequence is 15 residues long. Germline-derived CDR1 and CDR2 are SSHAT and FNYEAQ (reference sequence). The CDR3 DNA is TGTGCTAGCAGCTTAGGATCCAGGGTGGGCTACGAGCAGTACTTC. Encoded protein: CASSLGSRVGYEQYF.

The chain carries TRBV11-2 and TRBJ2-1; TRBD2 matches 14 bases. Per the germline V gene, CDR1 is SGHAT and CDR2 is FQNNGV. Trimming removed 4 bases from V and 1 base from J; junction bases left unmatched: 12. The CDR3 is 20 residues long. The CDR3 spells CASSSRGTSGGRSSYNEQFF. CDR3 DNA: TGTGCCAGCAGCTCTCGAGGGACTAGCGGGGGAAGGTCATCCTACAATGAGCAGTTCTTC.

This chain joins TRBV12-3 or TRBV12-4 and TRBJ2-3; D might be TRBD2 (5 bases). CDR3 length: 15 residues. Trimming cost V 6 bases and J 4 bases, with 17 bases left between them. CDR3 sequence reads: CASSPGRVSADTQYF. The DNA for the CDR3 is TGTGCCAGCAGCCCTGGGAGAGTAAGCGCAGATACGCAGTATTTT.

The chain's CDR3 is CASSTGTKKNIQYF. The CDR3 DNA is TGTGCCAGCAGTACCGGGACTAAGAAAAACATTCAGTACTTC. This chain links TRBV7-3 with TRBJ2-7; 7 positions match TRBD2. TRBJ2-4 explains the end of the DNA better; the J call may be wrong. This CDR3 has 14 amino acids. Germline assignment: CDR1 SGHTA and CDR2 FQGTGA.

For this clonotype: This may be a read error, as it is one base from a much larger clone. The rearrangement joins TRBV12-3 or TRBV12-4 to TRBJ2-5, with 11 bases matching TRBD1. The CDR3 has 16 amino acids. The CDR3 loop reads CASGLARDRGFETQYF. The CDR3 DNA reads TGTGCCAGCGGTTTAGCGAGGGACAGGGGGTTTGAGACCCAGTACTTC.

Turning to this clonotype: A much larger clonotype is one base distant, so this may be a read error. No conserved phenylalanine or tryptophan is present at the end of the CDR3, so a read error is the likely explanation. CDR3: CASSLAGDPSGGSYEQYL. Written as DNA, the CDR3 is TGTGCCAGCAGTTTAGCAGGGGACCCTAGCGGGGGATCCTACGAGCAGTACTTG. The V gene is TRBV27, the J gene TRBJ2-7; 10 bases fit TRBD2. V was clipped by 2 bases and J by 1 base; unmatched bases: 11. CDR3 length equals 18 residues. Germline assignment: CDR1 MNHEY and CDR2 SMNVEV (reference sequence).

The chain employs TRBV7-9 and TRBJ1-2; weak D call: TRBD1 (5 bases). V was pared by 7 bases and J by 2 bases, with 14 bases between. Germline lookup yields CDR1 SEHNR and CDR2 FQNEAQ (reference sequence). CDR3 length: 14 amino acids. The CDR3 DNA reads TGTGCCAGCATCGCGGACACTTTAAACTATGGCTACACCTTC. It encodes CASIADTLNYGYTF.

This clonotype was counted between two and nine times. A much bigger clone sits one base away, suggesting this may be a read error. This sequence joins TRBV7-2 and TRBJ2-1; maybe TRBD1 (6 bases). The end of the DNA fits TRBJ2-7 better, so the J call may be wrong. CDR1 and CDR2 (germline): SGHTA, FQGNSA. The CDR3 has 14 amino acids. CDR3 sequence reads: CASSLLTRDNEQYF. Written as DNA, the CDR3 is TGTGCCAGCAGCTTACTTACCAGGGACAATGAGCAGTACTTC.

The chain links TRBV7-2 to TRBJ1-2; 10 bases align to TRBD1. The CDR3 consists of 14 residues. J lost 8 bases, V lost 3 bases, and 6 bases had no gene match. Germline V lookup: CDR1 SGHTA, CDR2 FQGNSA. The CDR3 DNA reads TGTGCCAGCAGCTTGGGGGACAGGGGAACCGGCTACACCTTC. This translates into CASSLGDRGTGYTF. Using reference TRBV7-2 and TRBJ1-2 for the parts outside the CDR3, the full variable domain is GAGVSQSPSNKVTEKGKDVELRCDPISGHTALYWYRQSLGQGLEFLIYFQGNSAPDKSGLPSDRFSAERTGGSVSTLTIQRTQQEDSAVYLCASSLGDRGTGYTFGSGTRLTVV.

At least ten counts were recorded for this clonotype. CDR3 sequence reads: CASSLGTSAAYEQYF. In DNA, the CDR3 is TGTGCCAGCAGCCTAGGGACTAGCGCGGCCTACGAGCAGTACTTC. The gene calls are TRBV3-1 and TRBJ2-7, with TRBD2 matching 10 bases. The junction had 5 bases not matched to a gene; V was cut back by 4 bases and J by 2 bases. This CDR3 spans 15 amino acids. Germline lookup yields CDR1 LGHDT and CDR2 YNNKEL (reference sequence).

This clonotype appeared a few times. This rearrangement joins TRBV5-1 to TRBJ1-1, with 8 nucleotides matching TRBD1. CDR1 and CDR2 from the germline V gene are SGHRS and YFSETQ. The CDR3 is made up of 17 amino acids. V shed 4 bases, J shed 0 bases, and the junction held 11 bases outside the gene matches. The CDR3 sequence: CASSNGRQGSMNTEAFF. The CDR3 DNA follows: TGCGCCAGCAGCAACGGCCGACAGGGGAGTATGAACACTGAAGCTTTCTTT.

With respect to this clonotype: One base away lies a much larger clone, so this may be a sequencing read error. V and J are TRBV4-3 and TRBJ2-6, with 7 bases matching TRBD2. Germline CDR1 is LGHNA and CDR2 is YSLEER. CDR3 length: 16 amino acids. The CDR3 DNA reads as TGCGCCAGCAGCCAAGAGCGGGGGACTGGGGCCAACATCCTGACTTTC. Translation: CASSQERGTGANILTF.

The chain links TRBV28 to TRBJ1-2; D might be TRBD1 (6 bases). The CDR3 spans 15 residues. The V gene lost 4 bases and the J gene lost 0 bases, with 12 bases spanning the gap. Germline V CDR1 and CDR2: MDHEN, SYDVKM. DNA for the CDR3: TGTGCCAGCAGTTGGGGACACCGAGCTAACTATGGCTACACCTTC. It codes for CASSWGHRANYGYTF.

At least ten counts were recorded for this clonotype. The genes are TRBV7-3 and TRBJ2-1; no clear D. V was cut by 3 bases and J by 5 bases, with 8 bases left in between. The CDR3 is 13 amino acids. CDR1 and CDR2 from the germline V gene are SGHTA and FQGTGA. The CDR3 DNA reads TGTGCCAGCAGCTTCGGATTAAACAATGAGCAGTTCTTC. It translates to CASSFGLNNEQFF. Together with reference TRBV7-3 and TRBJ2-1, the CDR3 gives the full variable domain: GAGVSQTPSNKVTEKGKYVELRCDPISGHTALYWYRQSLGQGPEFLIYFQGTGAADDSGLPNDRFFAVRPEGSVSTLKIQRTERGDSAVYLCASSFGLNNEQFFGPGTRLTVL.

This clonotype appeared many times. V gene TRBV6-1 combines with J gene TRBJ2-7, with 9 bases lining up with TRBD1. V shed 8 bases, J shed 5 bases, and the junction held 16 bases outside the gene matches. Germline CDR1 and CDR2: MNHNS and SASEGT. The CDR3 contains 16 residues. DNA of the CDR3: TGTGCCAGCCCGGGTCGGGACAGGGTGTATTCTGACGAGCAGTACTTC. This gives the protein CASPGRDRVYSDEQYF.

Written as DNA, the CDR3 is TGTGCCAGCAGTTACTCGGAAGGGGGCGGTCAGCCCCAGCATTTT. Translating gives CASSYSEGGGQPQHF. The gene calls are TRBV6-6 and TRBJ1-5, with 7 nucleotides matching TRBD1. Germline CDR1 reads MNHNY; CDR2 reads SVGAGI (reference sequence). This CDR3 has 15 amino acids. J gave up 6 bases and V 0 bases, and 5 bases lay outside the gene matches.

The chain recombines TRBV20-1 with TRBJ1-6; D gene uncertain. CDR1 and CDR2 (germline): DFQATT, SNEGSKA (reference sequence). CDR3 length: 16 amino acids. Trimming left V 6 bases short and J 0 bases short, with 15 bases between. This CDR3 is CSAWSGLSSYNSPLHF. The CDR3 DNA reads as TGCAGTGCCTGGAGTGGACTAAGCTCCTATAATTCACCCCTCCACTTT.

This clonotype was recorded at least ten times. The genes are TRBV7-9 and TRBJ2-6; weak D call: TRBD2 (5 bases). Germline V gene lookup returns CDR1 SEHNR and CDR2 FQNEAQ (reference sequence). V lost 5 bases, J lost 0 bases, and 14 bases lay in between. The CDR3 runs 17 residues. The CDR3 nucleotides read TGTGCCAGCAGCCATAGCGACCGGAGCTCTGGGGCCAACGTCCTGACTTTC. Translation gives CASSHSDRSSGANVLTF. Drawing the rest from reference TRBV7-9 and TRBJ2-6, the complete variable domain is DTGVSQNPRHKITKRGQNVTFRCDPISEHNRLYWYRQTLGQGPEFLTYFQNEAQLEKSRLLSDRFSAERPKGSFSTLEIQRTEQGDSAMYLCASSHSDRSSGANVLTFGAGSRLTVL.

The sample holds one count of this clonotype. It may be a read error: a sequence one base away is much more abundant. This sequence joins TRBV7-2 and TRBJ2-7; 11 bases line up with TRBD2. V lost 1 base to trimming and J lost 2 bases; unmatched junction nucleotides: 1. CDR1 is SGHTA, CDR2 FQGNSA, per germline. There are 15 residues in the CDR3. CDR3 DNA: TGTGCCAGCAGCTTAGAGACTAGCGGGACCTACGAGCAGTACTTC. It yields the protein CASSLETSGTYEQYF.

The chain is built from TRBV20-1 and TRBJ2-4, with D perhaps matching TRBD1 (5 bases). This CDR3 has 15 residues. Trimming pared 5 bases from V and 15 bases from J, leaving 29 bases between. Germline CDR1 and CDR2: DFQATT and SNEGSKA (reference sequence). The CDR3 reads CSARTRGHGYGERYF. In nucleotides, the CDR3 is TGCAGTGCTCGAACCCGAGGACACGGGTATGGCGAGCGGTACTTC.

This clonotype was observed a few times. CDR3 region: CASSPAGTASYEQYF. CDR3 DNA: TGTGCCAGCAGTCCAGCCGGGACGGCCTCCTACGAGCAGTACTTC. The chain joins TRBV27 to TRBJ2-7, with D perhaps given as TRBD1 or TRBD2 (5 bases each). This CDR3 comprises 15 residues. CDR1 is MNHEY, CDR2 SMNVEV, per germline (reference sequence). Trimming removed 5 bases at V and 0 bases at J, with 14 bases between.

Of note for this clonotype: A much larger clone differs from this one at a single base, so this may be a read error. The chain employs TRBV5-6 and TRBJ2-1; TRBD1 might be the D (6 bases). The better agreement between TRBJ2-7 and the DNA end casts doubt on the J call. CDR3 length: 14 residues. The germline V gene encodes CDR1 SGHDT and CDR2 YYEEEE. CDR3 coding DNA: TGTGCCAGCAGCTTGAAGGGGGTTTACAATGAGCAGTACTTC. Amino acid sequence: CASSLKGVYNEQYF.

Only a few counts were recorded for this clonotype. V gene TRBV7-2 combines with J gene TRBJ2-4; TRBD2 is a possible D gene (6 bases). Germline V gene sequence: CDR1 SGHTA, CDR2 FQGNSA. V was clipped by 4 bases and J by 13 bases, with 20 bases between them. The CDR3 loop spans 14 amino acids. CDR3 protein: CASSSNRGSREQYF. The CDR3 DNA reads TGTGCCAGCAGCTCCAACCGGGGCTCTCGGGAGCAGTACTTC. Full variable domain (missing parts from reference TRBV7-2 and TRBJ2-4): GAGVSQSPSNKVTEKGKDVELRCDPISGHTALYWYRQSLGQGLEFLIYFQGNSAPDKSGLPSDRFSAERTGGSVSTLTIQRTQQEDSAVYLCASSSNRGSREQYFGAGTRLSVL.

This clonotype occurred a few times. The chain uses TRBV29-1 and TRBJ1-5, with D possibly being TRBD1 (6 bases). V lost 5 bases and J 3 bases, leaving 11 bases between the germline ends. Germline CDR1 SQVTM, CDR2 ANQGSEA. The CDR3 sequence is 13 residues long. The CDR3 DNA follows: TGCAGCGTTACCTGGGGGCCCAATCAGCCCCAGCATTTT. As protein: CSVTWGPNQPQHF. Looking up the rest from reference TRBV29-1 and TRBJ1-5 gives the full variable domain: SAVISQKPSRDICQRGTSLTIQCQVDSQVTMMFWYRQQPGQSLTLIATANQGSEATYESGFVIDKFPISRPNLTFSTLTVSNMSPEDSSIYLCSVTWGPNQPQHFGDGTRLSIL.

In the case of this clonotype: Its ends do not fully match the called genes, so a read error is possible. This sequence joins TRBV3-1 and TRBJ2-1, with 9 bases aligning to TRBD1. CDR1 is LGHDT, CDR2 YNNKEL, per germline (reference sequence). The CDR3 is 17 amino acids. CDR3 residues: CASSHTYRGQVYSEQFF. The CDR3 DNA is TGTGCCAGCAGCCATACATACAGGGGGCAAGTCTACAGTGAGCAGTTCTTC.

This clonotype was seen more than once but under ten times. Since a much larger clone is just one base distant, this may be a read error. The J gene is TRBJ2-7, the V gene TRBV4-1; 8 nucleotides line up with TRBD1. CDR1 is MGHRA and CDR2 is YSYEKL in the germline V gene. The CDR3 is 14 residues long. V shed 3 bases and J 1 base; nucleotides not matched to a gene: 2. The CDR3 DNA reads as TGCGCCAGCAGCCAGAACAGGGGGTCCTACGAGCAGTACTTC. Encoded protein: CASSQNRGSYEQYF.

This clonotype was detected a few times. The chain has TRBV13 and TRBJ1-1; 9 bases are shared with TRBD1. This CDR3 is 21 amino acids long. V gave up 5 bases and J gave up 0 bases; unmatched junction bases: 22. Germline CDR1 and CDR2: PRHDT and FYEKMQ (reference sequence). The CDR3 DNA reads TGTGCCAGCAGCACACCATCCGGGACAGGGTGGAGGGTAGGCATGAACACTGAAGCTTTCTTT. It encodes CASSTPSGTGWRVGMNTEAFF.